This T cell receptor beta chain was identified during a study of T cells in Graves' hyperthyroidism and ophthalmopathy. This clonotype was detected many times. What it binds is unknown. General study results and limits: Most thyroid clonotypes expanded above 0.001 were also detected in blood.

Amplification of TCR beta CDR3 regions used RNA as the template. HTBI primers were used for first-round RT-PCR of the TCR CDR3. MiXCR was run by TCRdb on the multiplex PCR reads, yielding one entry per CDR3 protein. The repertoire consists of hundreds of thousands of distinct CDR3 sequences, with 15% to 20% occurring once and the leading ten covering 18%. Among the patients, aged 18 to 65, hyperthyroidism was newly diagnosed and had lasted under 2 months. Patients were excluded because of uncontrolled infection, other autoimmune disease, pregnancy or lactation. Between the trimmed V and J ends, which lost 8 bases and 3 bases, there was a span of 8 bases. There are 12 residues in the CDR3.

The chain is built from TRBV12-3 or TRBV12-4 and TRBJ2-1, with D unclear. The TCR originated in a young woman with Graves' hyperthyroidism. Sequencing input: blood. CDR3 DNA sequence: TGTGCCAGCGGATTTTACTACAATGAGCAGTTCTTC. This gives the protein CASGFYYNEQFF.